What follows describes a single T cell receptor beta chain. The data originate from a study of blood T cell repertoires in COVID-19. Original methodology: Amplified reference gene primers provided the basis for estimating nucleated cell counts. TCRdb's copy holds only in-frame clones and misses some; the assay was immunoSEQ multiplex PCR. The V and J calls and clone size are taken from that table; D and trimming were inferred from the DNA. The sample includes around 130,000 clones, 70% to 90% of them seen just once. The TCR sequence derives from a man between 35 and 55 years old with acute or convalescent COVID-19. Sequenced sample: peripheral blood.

In DNA form, the CDR3 reads TGTGCCAGCAGTGAACCCGCCCGTCGGGACAGGGCCACTGCAACTAATGAAAAACTGTTTTTT. It codes for CASSEPARRDRATATNEKLFF. The rearrangement links TRBV2 to TRBJ1-4; TRBD1 agrees at 9 bases. This CDR3 is 21 amino acids long. The trim removed 2 bases at V and 0 bases at J, leaving 16 bases unmatched. Looked up from germline, CDR1 is SNHLY and CDR2 is FYNNEI.